This T cell receptor beta chain was documented in a study of control samples from healthy donors and cancer patients. The assay was immunoSEQ multiplex PCR, and TCRdb's table has in-frame clones only and misses some. This sample carries tens of thousands of clones, roughly 90% of them seen once, and the ten largest clones take around 5.4%. V lost 5 bases and J lost 3, with 17 bases in between. CDR3 size: 16 residues. The germline gives CDR1 LNHDA, CDR2 SQIVND (reference sequence). The sample was blood. The receptor comes from a woman aged 50 to 65 in good health. V gene TRBV19 combines with J gene TRBJ1-3, with D hard to call. The CDR3 bases are TGTGCCAGTAGTCCCCCCCCGGGAAAAAGTGGAAACACCATATATTTT. Its protein product is CASSPPPGKSGNTIYF.